This T cell receptor beta chain appears in the sequencing data of a study of Graves' ophthalmopathy and Graves' hyperthyroidism. Pregnancy or lactation, uncontrolled infections and other autoimmune diseases were grounds for excluding patients. Unmatched junction bases numbered 3, after V lost 4 bases and J lost 3 bases. Germline loops: CDR1 MNHEY, CDR2 SVGAGI. The CDR3 sequence is 15 residues long. Ten or more counts support this clonotype. Its antigen is unknown. From RNA, the CDR3 regions of TCR beta chains were amplified and sequenced. HTBI-primed first-round RT-PCR preceded second-round multiplex PCR. TCRdb re-derived calls from the multiplex PCR reads in MiXCR, one entry per CDR3 protein. This table has 170,000 or so distinct CDR3 sequences, 30% to 45% appearing once. Findings and caveats of the study: Detection in blood was also observed for most expanded thyroid clonotypes above 0.001 frequency. Sensitivity reached 60% to 71% and specificity roughly 72% when the model predicted ophthalmopathy progression.

This rearrangement joins TRBV6-5 to TRBJ1-5; 10 bases align to TRBD1. The clonotype comes from a woman between 35 and 50 years old with Graves' ophthalmopathy. Sequenced sample: peripheral blood. The CDR3 DNA is TGTGCCAGCAGTTCGGACAGGGGGATCAATCAGCCCCAGCATTTT. This codes for CASSSDRGINQPQHF.